These 3 T cell receptor beta chains share one sample of origin, sequenced in a study of T cells in Graves' hyperthyroidism and ophthalmopathy (dated by TCRdb to between 2019 and 2020). Libraries were prepared through multiplex PCR. Instrument on record: Illumina HiSeq 2000. Amplification of TCR beta CDR3 regions was carried out from RNA transcripts. The TCR CDR3 was subjected to a first round of RT-PCR using the HTBI primer set and the Qiagen OneStep RT-PCR kit. Clones were called with MiXCR by TCRdb after fastp trimmed the public reads at Q25, and only in-frame beta chains were retained. When rows share a CDR3 protein, they turn into one entry using the most common DNA and genes. Present in this sample are hundreds of thousands of distinct CDR3 sequences, 14% to 15% of which were seen just once. Of the sample, 4.3% falls within the top ten clones. Sequencing was performed on blood. The receptors stem from a woman in her thirties or forties with Graves' ophthalmopathy.

The chain employs TRBV19 and TRBJ1-2; 9 positions match TRBD1. The CDR3 extends over 17 amino acids. The germline V gene encodes CDR1 LNHDA and CDR2 SQIVND (reference sequence). J was trimmed by 2 bases and V by 3 bases; bases with no gene match: 10. CDR3 protein: CASSIAPRTGANYGYTF. CDR3 bases: TGTGCCAGTAGTATCGCCCCACGGACAGGGGCGAACTATGGCTACACCTTC.

In the case of this clonotype: A read error may explain this, as a much larger clone is one base away. This chain links TRBV3-1 with TRBJ2-7; D could derive from TRBD1 or TRBD2 (6 bases each). The CDR3 contains 15 residues. Germline V CDR1 and CDR2: LGHDT, YNNKEL (reference sequence). CDR3 amino acids: CASSQDRGLSCEQYF. The CDR3 coding sequence is TGTGCCAGCAGCCAAGACAGGGGACTTTCCTGCGAGCAGTACTTC.

This clonotype was counted only a few times. A much larger clone differs by one base, so this may be a read error. The V and J genes are TRBV25-1 and TRBJ2-2; tentative D call: TRBD2 (6 bases). The CDR3 runs 15 residues. Germline CDR1 and CDR2: MGHDK and SYGVNS. CDR3 in DNA: TGTGCCAGCAGTGCCAACTATCCGAACACCGGGGGGCTGTTTTTT. Translating gives CASSANYPNTGGLFF.